The next 20 T cell receptor beta chains were all read from a single sample in a study of blood T cell repertoires in COVID-19. Produced via immunoSEQ multiplex PCR; TCRdb's table is partial and in-frame only. The sample lists tens of thousands of clones; about 85% were seen once. The sample was peripheral blood. The receptors originated from a woman of 80 years or more with COVID-19, enrolled during active disease.

The CDR3 sequence: CAWGVTIEAFF. For the CDR3, the DNA is TGTGCCTGGGGGGTGACAATTGAAGCTTTCTTT. This chain links TRBV30 with TRBJ1-1; the D is unclear. The germline CDR1 and CDR2 sequences are GTSNPN and SVGIG (reference sequence). CDR3 length: 11 amino acids. V was shortened by 5 bases and J by 7 bases, with 11 bases between the two germline ends.

The chain employs TRBV25-1 and TRBJ1-1, with D unresolved. Trimming took 6 bases from V and 3 from J, leaving 5 bases between them. Per germline, CDR1 MGHDK and CDR2 SYGVNS. The CDR3 has 11 amino acids. The CDR3: CASRRDTEAFF. The CDR3 DNA reads as TGTGCCAGCAGACGGGACACTGAAGCTTTCTTT.

This chain joins TRBV11-2 and TRBJ1-1, with D possibly being TRBD1 (6 bases). V was shortened by 3 bases and J by 5 bases, with 16 bases between the two germline ends. The CDR3 runs 15 residues. Germline V CDR1 and CDR2: SGHAT, FQNNGV. The CDR3 DNA reads as TGTGCCAGCAGCTTTAGAGGGACATCGGGTACTGAAGCTTTCTTT. This codes for CASSFRGTSGTEAFF. The whole variable domain, filled in from reference TRBV11-2 and TRBJ1-1, reads EAGVAQSPRYKIIEKRQSVAFWCNPISGHATLYWYQQILGQGPKLLIQFQNNGVVDDSQLPKDRFSAERLKGVDSTLKIQPAKLEDSAVYLCASSFRGTSGTEAFFGQGTRLTVV.

This chain joins TRBV11-2 and TRBJ2-1, with 7 positions matching TRBD2. Trimming cost V 2 bases and J 3 bases; bases outside gene matches: 7. This CDR3 comprises 16 residues. Germline V gene sequence: CDR1 SGHAT, CDR2 FQNNGV. CDR3 sequence reads: CASSLFMGGGYNEQFF. In nucleotides, the CDR3 is TGTGCCAGCAGCTTATTTATGGGGGGGGGCTACAATGAGCAGTTCTTC.

The chain employs TRBV15 and TRBJ1-6; 9 bases line up with TRBD1. Germline V lookup: CDR1 LNHNV, CDR2 YYDKDF (reference sequence). The ends lost 0 bases at V and 7 bases at J; junction bases unmatched: 7. The CDR3 consists of 17 residues. The CDR3 reads CATSREGTGRFNSPLHF. As DNA, the CDR3 is TGTGCCACCAGCAGAGAGGGGACAGGGCGATTCAATTCACCCCTCCACTTT. The full variable domain, completed using reference TRBV15 and TRBJ1-6, is DAMVIQNPRYQVTQFGKPVTLSCSQTLNHNVMYWYQQKSSQAPKLLFHYYDKDFNNEADTPDNFQSRRPNTSFCFLDIRSPGLGDTAMYLCATSREGTGRFNSPLHFGNGTRLTVT.

This sequence joins TRBV11-2 and TRBJ2-3; D might be TRBD1 (5 bases). Germline-derived CDR1 and CDR2 are SGHAT and FQNNGV. The CDR3 runs 15 residues. V shed 0 bases and J shed 2 bases, with 9 bases lying between them. The CDR3 DNA reads TGTGCCAGCAGCTTAGATTTGGGGCACACAGATACGCAGTATTTT. Translated, it gives CASSLDLGHTDTQYF. Full variable domain (outside the CDR3, taken from reference TRBV11-2 and TRBJ2-3): EAGVAQSPRYKIIEKRQSVAFWCNPISGHATLYWYQQILGQGPKLLIQFQNNGVVDDSQLPKDRFSAERLKGVDSTLKIQPAKLEDSAVYLCASSLDLGHTDTQYFGPGTRLTVL.

The chain combines TRBV7-9 with TRBJ1-4, with a possible D match to TRBD1 (5 bases). Germline assignment: CDR1 SEHNR and CDR2 FQNEAQ (reference sequence). V dropped 5 bases and J dropped 4 bases, with 11 bases sitting between them. The CDR3 runs 14 residues. The CDR3 here is CASSQRQLNEKLFF. CDR3 sequence (DNA): TGTGCCAGCAGCCAACGACAGCTTAATGAAAAACTGTTTTTT.

This rearrangement joins TRBV5-8 to TRBJ2-1, with TRBD2 identical over 8 bases. V was clipped by 0 bases and J by 4 bases; unmatched bases: 6. Germline V lookup: CDR1 SGHTS, CDR2 YDEGEE. The CDR3 loop spans 16 amino acids. CDR3 sequence (DNA): TGTGCCAGCAGCTTGGCCGGGACTAGTCCTTACAATGAGCAGTTCTTC. Protein product: CASSLAGTSPYNEQFF.

This clone was counted between two and nine times. The chain is built from TRBV4-1 and TRBJ2-5; TRBD2 matches 9 bases. Per germline, CDR1 MGHRA and CDR2 YSYEKL. The CDR3 runs 18 residues. The V and J ends lost 1 base and 1 base, in that order; junction bases with no gene match: 10. CDR3 protein: CASSQGYETSGFQETQYF. The CDR3 DNA reads TGCGCCAGCAGCCAAGGATACGAAACTAGCGGGTTCCAAGAGACCCAGTACTTC.

J is TRBJ1-1 and V is TRBV7-8; 7 bases agree with TRBD1. CDR1 and CDR2 (germline): SGHVS, FQNEAQ. The CDR3 runs to 15 residues. Losses at the gene ends were 3 bases for V and 4 bases for J; bases not matched to a gene: 8. The CDR3 DNA reads as TGTGCCAGCAGCTTTCGGCCAGGGGGGCTCACTGAAGCTTTCTTT. Translation: CASSFRPGGLTEAFF.

The chain has TRBV13 and TRBJ2-2; the match to TRBD2 covers 8 bases. With 0 bases clipped from V and 4 bases from J, the junction kept 7 bases outside the gene matches. CDR1 PRHDT and CDR2 FYEKMQ come from the germline V gene (reference sequence). This CDR3 is built from 17 residues. CDR3 sequence (DNA): TGTGCCAGCAGCTTAGGCCAACGGGGGGGCCCCACCGGGGAGCTGTTTTTT. It yields the protein CASSLGQRGGPTGELFF.

The chain links TRBV5-5 to TRBJ1-1; 8 bases align to TRBD1. J lost 1 base, V lost 2 bases, and 4 bases had no gene match. The CDR3 sequence is 15 residues long. Per the germline V gene, CDR1 is SGHKS and CDR2 is YYEKEE (reference sequence). As DNA, the CDR3 is TGTGCCAGCAGCTTCGCCGGGACAGGGAACACTGAAGCTTTCTTT. Its protein product is CASSFAGTGNTEAFF.

The chain employs TRBV5-1 and TRBJ2-5; TRBD1 might be the D (6 bases). In germline, CDR1 is SGHRS, CDR2 YFSETQ. With 0 bases removed from V and 5 bases from J, the gap between germline ends came to 14 bases. This CDR3 spans 15 amino acids. CDR3 loop: CASSLEAGALETQYF. The CDR3 DNA follows: TGCGCCAGCAGCTTGGAGGCAGGGGCTCTTGAGACCCAGTACTTC.

This chain links TRBV7-6 with TRBJ2-1; perhaps TRBD2 as D (5 bases). V lost 5 bases, J lost 3 bases, and 8 bases lay in between. Germline V gives CDR1 SGHVS, CDR2 FNYEAQ. The CDR3 loop spans 13 amino acids. Written as DNA, the CDR3 is TGTGCCAGCAGCGACCGGGACTACAATGAGCAGTTCTTC. Amino acid sequence: CASSDRDYNEQFF. The full variable domain, rest sourced from reference TRBV7-6 and TRBJ2-1, is GAGVSQSPRYKVTKRGQDVALRCDPISGHVSLYWYRQALGQGPEFLTYFNYEAQQDKSGLPNDRFSAERPEGSISTLTIQRTEQRDSAMYRCASSDRDYNEQFFGPGTRLTVL.

In this sample, this clone turned up once. In DNA form, the CDR3 reads TGTGCCAGTAGTATAGTATTGCAGACTCCTAATGAAAAACTGTTTTTT. Protein: CASSIVLQTPNEKLFF. The chain carries TRBV19 and TRBJ1-4; D call uncertain. The germline V gene encodes CDR1 LNHDA and CDR2 SQIVND (reference sequence). V was pared by 1 base and J by 3 bases, with 12 bases between. This CDR3 has 16 residues.

V usage is TRBV6-5 and J usage is TRBJ2-7; weak D call: TRBD2 (7 bases). The germline V gene has CDR1 MNHEY and CDR2 SVGAGI. CDR3 length: 13 residues. V dropped 6 bases and J dropped 7 bases, with 16 bases sitting between them. CDR3 bases: TGTGCCAGCAGGCCGGGGGGCCTTGGGGAGCAGTACTTC. Its translation: CASRPGGLGEQYF.

The V gene is TRBV7-9, the J gene TRBJ1-1; no clear D gene. The V gene's germline CDR1 is SEHNR and CDR2 FQNEAQ (reference sequence). V was shortened by 0 bases and J by 4 bases, with 12 bases between the two germline ends. CDR3 length: 15 residues. The CDR3 nucleotides are TGTGCCAGCAGCTTAGCTAGCGTACTTCGCACTGAAGCTTTCTTT. Encoded protein: CASSLASVLRTEAFF.

This clone has only a few counts. J is TRBJ2-5 and V is TRBV11-2, with a possible D match to TRBD2 (6 bases). This CDR3 has 15 amino acids. CDR1 is SGHAT and CDR2 is FQNNGV in the germline V gene. Trimming shortened V by 4 bases and J by 1 base, and 13 bases separated the two germline ends. CDR3 protein: CASSWRVGGQETQYF. Here the CDR3 DNA reads TGTGCCAGCAGCTGGAGGGTGGGGGGCCAAGAGACCCAGTACTTC.

This clone was found a few times. V and J are TRBV2 and TRBJ1-5; weak D call: TRBD1 (6 bases). Germline lookup yields CDR1 SNHLY and CDR2 FYNNEI. The CDR3 has 15 amino acids. The V gene lost 8 bases and the J gene lost 11 bases, with 25 bases spanning the gap. CDR3 nucleotides: TGTGCCAGCGGCGCTCAGGGGACCCAATCAGGGTCCCAGCATTTT. It codes for CASGAQGTQSGSQHF.

The chain employs TRBV29-1 and TRBJ2-5; 10 nucleotides match TRBD2. The junction had 6 bases not matched to a gene; V was cut back by 4 bases and J by 4 bases. There are 14 residues in the CDR3. The germline V gene encodes CDR1 SQVTM and CDR2 ANQGSEA. In nucleotides, the CDR3 is TGCAGCGTTGCTTCGACTAGCGGGTCAGAGACCCAGTACTTC. Its translation: CSVASTSGSETQYF.